A single sample gave rise to the 25 T cell receptor beta chains below, sequenced in a study of blood T cells in healthy people across ages. The second PCR ran roughly 7 to 12 cycles with a sample-barcoded 5' primer and J-beta primers. MiXCR was run by TCRdb on the 5' RACE reads, yielding one entry per CDR3 protein. The sample carries about 1,800,000 distinct CDR3 sequences, roughly 27% recorded once. Specimen: blood. The receptors shown here come from a young woman in good health.

The chain combines TRBV29-1 with TRBJ2-2; the match to TRBD1 covers 9 bases. The V gene end was trimmed by 8 bases and the J gene end by 4 bases; junction bases not matched to a gene: 5. In germline, CDR1 is SQVTM, CDR2 ANQGSEA. CDR3 size: 13 residues. The CDR3 loop reads CSFRDRVTGELFF. The CDR3 DNA reads TGCAGCTTCCGGGACAGGGTCACCGGGGAGCTGTTTTTT.

This clonotype occurred many times. The chain has TRBV20-1 and TRBJ2-7; possible D gene TRBD2, 6 bases. The CDR3 is 16 residues long. The V end lost 6 bases, the J end lost 7 bases, and 28 bases lay between the germline ends. CDR1 and CDR2 (germline): DFQATT, SNEGSKA (reference sequence). The CDR3 DNA sequence: TGCAGTGCCGGGTTGGGGGGACTCAGAGGGAGGCGGGAGCAGTACTTC. Its protein product is CSAGLGGLRGRREQYF.

This clonotype was counted a few times. The CDR3 coding sequence is TGTGCCAGCAGTTTCGGTAGCGGGGGGGGTTCCTACAATGAGCAGTTCTTC. It yields the protein CASSFGSGGGSYNEQFF. The chain carries TRBV27 and TRBJ2-1; 11 positions match TRBD2. After removal of 3 bases from V and 1 base from J, the junction contained 5 bases not matched to a gene. Germline V gene lookup returns CDR1 MNHEY and CDR2 SMNVEV (reference sequence). This CDR3 comprises 17 residues.

The rearrangement links TRBV5-6 to TRBJ2-1; D could derive from TRBD1 or TRBD2 (5 bases each). This CDR3 comprises 17 residues. Deletions cut 3 bases from V and 0 bases from J, with 16 bases between. The germline CDR1 and CDR2 sequences are SGHDT and YYEEEE. The CDR3 spells CASSYRDGQSSYNEQFF. The CDR3 region has the DNA TGTGCCAGCAGCTATCGGGACGGTCAGAGCTCCTACAATGAGCAGTTCTTC.

The chain joins TRBV15 to TRBJ2-2; D is possibly TRBD2 (5 bases). The V end lost 5 bases, the J end lost 4 bases, and 20 bases lay between the germline ends. Germline V gene data show CDR1 as LNHNV and CDR2 as YYDKDF (reference sequence). The CDR3 extends over 17 amino acids. In nucleotides, the CDR3 is TGTGCCACCAGCCGGGGTCCGGCTAGCACCGGCACCGGGGAGCTGTTTTTT. It encodes CATSRGPASTGTGELFF.

The table lists this clonotype with a few counts. A much larger clonotype is one base distant, so this may be a read error. The chain couples TRBV9 to TRBJ2-3, with D perhaps matching TRBD2 (6 bases). The germline V gene encodes CDR1 SGDLS and CDR2 YYNGEE. The CDR3 runs 15 residues. CDR3 sequence: CAGSPRGTHTDTQYF. The CDR3 nucleotides are TGTGCCGGCAGCCCCCGGGGGACCCACACAGATACGCAGTATTTT.

This clonotype came up many times. This rearrangement joins TRBV29-1 to TRBJ2-7; TRBD1 matches at 7 bases. The CDR3 length is 13 residues. Germline CDR1 SQVTM, CDR2 ANQGSEA. V was clipped by 8 bases and J by 3 bases; unmatched bases: 10. CDR3 amino acids: CSTRGTANYEQYF. The CDR3 DNA is TGCAGCACCCGAGGGACAGCAAACTACGAGCAGTACTTC.

This clonotype was counted a few times. This sequence joins TRBV5-1 and TRBJ1-1; possibly TRBD1 for D (6 bases). The CDR3 extends over 12 amino acids. Germline V gene sequence: CDR1 SGHRS, CDR2 YFSETQ. V was clipped by 4 bases and J by 7 bases, with 11 bases between them. CDR3 coding DNA: TGCGCCAGCAGCCCGGCGGACAGTGAAGCTTTCTTT. This translates into CASSPADSEAFF.

This clonotype was observed a handful of times. The chain carries TRBV27 and TRBJ2-7; weak D call: TRBD2 (5 bases). Per the germline V gene, CDR1 is MNHEY and CDR2 is SMNVEV (reference sequence). Trimming removed 5 bases at V and 2 bases at J, with 13 bases between. CDR3 size: 14 residues. The CDR3 sequence is CASSPSGNAYEQYF. The CDR3, as DNA: TGTGCCAGCAGTCCTTCCGGGAATGCCTACGAGCAGTACTTC.

Points on this clonotype: A much larger clone sits a single nucleotide away, making a read error possible. The chain is built from TRBV28 and TRBJ1-2; possibly TRBD1 for D (5 bases). Germline V gene sequence: CDR1 MDHEN, CDR2 SYDVKM. The germline V and J ends were trimmed by 6 bases and 2 bases, with 25 bases remaining between them. The CDR3 sequence is 18 residues long. This CDR3 reads CASRYLLNNSQDNYGYTF. CDR3 DNA: TGTGCCAGCAGGTACCTACTGAATAACTCACAGGACAACTATGGCTACACCTTC.

The chain combines TRBV6-5 with TRBJ1-1; possible D gene TRBD1, 6 bases. Germline V lookup: CDR1 MNHEY, CDR2 SVGAGI. The CDR3 runs to 14 residues. V lost 6 bases and J 7 bases, leaving 18 bases between the germline ends. The CDR3 loop is CASRRPQGLGEAFF. The CDR3 region has the DNA TGTGCCAGCAGGCGACCTCAGGGGTTGGGTGAAGCTTTCTTT.

This clonotype was picked up many times. The chain combines TRBV29-1 with TRBJ2-7, with D tentatively TRBD1 (6 bases). The germline V and J ends were trimmed by 7 bases and 2 bases, with 12 bases remaining between them. CDR1 SQVTM and CDR2 ANQGSEA come from the germline V gene. This CDR3 region has 12 residues. The CDR3 region is CSGKDRAYEQYF. CDR3 in DNA: TGCAGCGGAAAGGACAGAGCCTACGAGCAGTACTTC.

In the case of this clonotype: The conserved final phenylalanine or tryptophan is absent from the CDR3, which likely points to a read error. CDR3 DNA: TGCGCCAGCAGCTTGGGGTTAGCGGGATCCTACGAGCAGTACTTA. Protein product: CASSLGLAGSYEQYL. The chain links TRBV5-1 to TRBJ2-7, with TRBD2 matching over 8 bases. The germline V gene encodes CDR1 SGHRS and CDR2 YFSETQ. This CDR3 is built from 15 residues. The V segment lost 0 bases and the J segment 1 base; nucleotides outside the gene matches: 3.

This clonotype was counted ten times or more. The chain carries TRBV9 and TRBJ2-7; 7 positions agree with TRBD1. Trimming at V came to 3 bases and at J to 2 bases, leaving 5 bases not matched to a gene. The CDR3 is made up of 14 amino acids. The germline V gene encodes CDR1 SGDLS and CDR2 YYNGEE. The CDR3 reads CASSAGQRTYEQYF. The CDR3 DNA reads as TGTGCCAGCAGCGCGGGACAGCGAACCTACGAGCAGTACTTC. Drawing the rest from reference TRBV9 and TRBJ2-7, the complete variable domain is DSGVTQTPKHLITATGQRVTLRCSPRSGDLSVYWYQQSLDQGLQFLIQYYNGEERAKGNILERFSAQQFPDLHSELNLSSLELGDSALYFCASSAGQRTYEQYFGPGTRLTVT.

Concerning this clonotype itself: Just one base apart from a much larger clone, this may be a read error. The chain has TRBV7-9 and TRBJ2-7; D gene uncertain. The germline V gene encodes CDR1 SEHNR and CDR2 FQNEAQ (reference sequence). This CDR3 spans 16 amino acids. CDR3 in amino acids: CPSSLRTGLVSAEQYF. CDR3 nucleotide sequence: TGTCCCAGCAGCTTGAGAACGGGTCTTGTATCCGCCGAGCAGTACTTC.

The chain is built from TRBV6-1 and TRBJ2-1, with D maybe TRBD1 (6 bases). This CDR3 region has 14 residues. Between the trimmed V and J ends, which lost 2 bases and 4 bases, there was a span of 9 bases. CDR1 and CDR2 from the germline V gene are MNHNS and SASEGT. The CDR3 nucleotides read TGTGCCAGCAGTGAAACCGGACAGTACAATGAGCAGTTCTTC. Encoded protein: CASSETGQYNEQFF.

This clonotype has only one observation. Because the CDR3's place on the DNA is in doubt, the DNA is left out and the CDR3 is given as listed by TCRdb. The genes are TRBV7-5 and TRBJ1-1; TRBD1 is the table's D call and was not checked against the DNA. TRBV7-5 is a listed pseudogene. The CDR3 length is 14 residues, termini included. CDR3 sequence: CISVSEADDSEAFF.

The chain joins TRBV15 to TRBJ2-7; D gene unclear. V gave up 5 bases and J gave up 6 bases, with 8 bases separating them. Germline V CDR1 and CDR2: LNHNV, YYDKDF (reference sequence). This CDR3 contains 11 residues. This chain's CDR3 is CATSGSCEQYF. Written as DNA, the CDR3 is TGTGCCACCAGCGGTAGCTGCGAGCAGTACTTC.

This clonotype occurred a few times. This sequence joins TRBV12-3 or TRBV12-4 and TRBJ2-3, with D uncertain. The CDR3 extends over 14 amino acids. With 9 bases removed from V and 0 bases from J, the gap between germline ends came to 13 bases. In DNA form, the CDR3 reads TGTGCCAGTCAGTTCGCGCCTAGCACAGATACGCAGTATTTT. Encoded protein: CASQFAPSTDTQYF.

V usage is TRBV5-1 and J usage is TRBJ2-3; a possible D gene is TRBD2 (6 bases). Trimming shortened V by 4 bases and J by 1 base, and 16 bases separated the two germline ends. Germline CDR1 is SGHRS and CDR2 is YFSETQ. The CDR3 is 16 residues long. The DNA for the CDR3 is TGCGCCAGCAGCACCCTTGGAGGCGGGGGCACAGATACGCAGTATTTT. Amino acids: CASSTLGGGGTDTQYF. Drawing the rest from reference TRBV5-1 and TRBJ2-3, the complete variable domain is KAGVTQTPRYLIKTRGQQVTLSCSPISGHRSVSWYQQTPGQGLQFLFEYFSETQRNKGNFPGRFSGRQFSNSRSEMNVSTLELGDSALYLCASSTLGGGGTDTQYFGPGTRLTVL.

This clonotype has just a few counts. The gene calls are TRBV25-1 and TRBJ2-7; D is unclear. Germline V gives CDR1 MGHDK, CDR2 SYGVNS. CDR3 length: 13 amino acids. V dropped 4 bases and J dropped 3 bases, with 10 bases sitting between them. The CDR3 DNA reads TGTGCCAGCAGTGTTGGATTACACTACGAGCAGTACTTC. Its translation is CASSVGLHYEQYF.

The table lists this clonotype with many counts. The chain employs TRBV7-2 and TRBJ2-7; unclear D gene. CDR3 length: 16 residues. Trimming shortened V by 3 bases and J by 5 bases, and 20 bases separated the two germline ends. The germline V gene has CDR1 SGHTA and CDR2 FQGNSA. The CDR3 region is CASSFQSGLPWDEQYF. The DNA of the CDR3 is TGTGCCAGCAGCTTCCAATCCGGGCTCCCCTGGGACGAGCAGTACTTC.

The V gene is TRBV29-1, the J gene TRBJ1-1, with D hard to call. Germline V gene sequence: CDR1 SQVTM, CDR2 ANQGSEA. The CDR3 runs to 15 residues. Deletions cut 4 bases from V and 6 bases from J, with 21 bases between. In DNA, the CDR3 is TGCAGCGTTGCTTACAGAGGGTATTCGGGAGCTGAAGCTTTCTTT. Protein product: CSVAYRGYSGAEAFF.

The chain couples TRBV5-6 to TRBJ2-1; 9 nucleotides agree with TRBD2. This CDR3 has 14 residues. V gave up 4 bases and J gave up 10 bases; unmatched junction bases: 9. In germline, CDR1 is SGHDT, CDR2 YYEEEE. The CDR3 DNA sequence: TGTGCCAGCAGCCCTTTAGCGGGAGAGAAGGAGCAGTTCTTC. As protein: CASSPLAGEKEQFF.

The rearrangement uses TRBV20-1 and TRBJ2-1; D gene uncertain. This CDR3 has 11 amino acids. Germline lookup yields CDR1 DFQATT and CDR2 SNEGSKA (reference sequence). Trimming left V 5 bases short and J 8 bases short, with 10 bases between. The CDR3 nucleotides are TGCAGTGCTGCCCTGAGAGATGAGCAGTTCTTC. Translating gives CSAALRDEQFF.